Below, 29 T cell receptor beta chains from the same sample are listed, as sequenced in a study of vaccination effects on CD4 cells after COVID-19. Before sequencing, viral peptide pools were used by the ViraFEST assay to expand antigen-specific CD4+ T cells. Scientists isolated CD4+ T cells after a roughly nine-day culture period ended. Each participant was administered two doses of either the BNT162b2 or the mRNA-1273 vaccine. The method was immunoSEQ multiplex PCR; TCRdb's version includes in-frame clones alone and lacks a portion of them. The sample lists about 59,000 clones; roughly 78% were seen once. What these receptors recognize is not known. Sequences were derived from CD4+ T cells from PBMCs cultured with HCoV-OC43 spike peptides, sampled after COVID-19 vaccination. Indicated subset: HCoV-OC43 spike overlapping peptide pool stimulation. Source of these receptors: a human donor who received a COVID-19 vaccine.

The rearrangement uses TRBV4-1 and TRBJ2-1; no firm D call. Germline loops: CDR1 MGHRA, CDR2 YSYEKL. CDR3 size: 15 residues. Trimming shortened V by 1 base and J by 5 bases, and 12 bases separated the two germline ends. CDR3 nucleotide sequence: TGCGCCAGCAGCCAAGCCGGCCGGAAAAACAATGAGCAGTTCTTC. Protein product: CASSQAGRKNNEQFF.

This clone was observed a single time. This chain links TRBV2 with TRBJ1-5; D not certain. The ends were cut back, 7 bases at V and 0 bases at J, with 7 bases in the middle. Germline V CDR1 and CDR2: SNHLY, FYNNEI. This CDR3 has 13 amino acids. The CDR3 coding sequence is TGTGCCAGCATGACCTATAGCAATCAGCCCCAGCATTTT. Its protein product is CASMTYSNQPQHF.

This clone was recorded once. The rearrangement joins TRBV12-3 or TRBV12-4 to TRBJ1-5, with D unclear. The CDR3 is 13 amino acids. V lost 4 bases and J lost 16, with 20 bases in between. The chain's CDR3 is CASSYGGRDRVHF. Written as DNA, the CDR3 is TGTGCCAGCAGTTACGGAGGCAGAGATCGGGTACATTTT.

The rearrangement links TRBV5-1 to TRBJ2-5; 7 bases match TRBD2. There are 16 residues in the CDR3. Losses at the gene ends were 7 bases for V and 1 base for J; bases not matched to a gene: 13. Germline assignment: CDR1 SGHRS and CDR2 YFSETQ. In nucleotides, the CDR3 is TGCGCCAGCCACTCACGCGGGGGTCGACGCCAAGAGACCCAGTACTTC. This gives the protein CASHSRGGRRQETQYF.

V gene TRBV10-3 combines with J gene TRBJ1-1, with D perhaps matching TRBD1 (6 bases). V lost 5 bases and J lost 4, with 11 bases in between. The CDR3 is 13 amino acids. Per the germline V gene, CDR1 is ENHRY and CDR2 is SYGVKD. As DNA, the CDR3 is TGTGCCATCAGTTTCACAGGGTCCACTGAAGCTTTCTTT. This translates into CAISFTGSTEAFF.

This chain joins TRBV6-5 and TRBJ2-3; D possibly corresponds to TRBD2 (6 bases). V was pared by 6 bases and J by 6 bases, with 16 bases between. The length of the CDR3 is 14 residues. CDR1 and CDR2 from the germline V gene are MNHEY and SVGAGI. The CDR3 spells CASSSTRGGDTQYF. The CDR3 DNA is TGTGCCAGCAGCTCTACTCGTGGGGGGGATACGCAGTATTTT.

This rearrangement joins TRBV7-3 to TRBJ1-4; a possible D gene is TRBD1 (6 bases). The V end was cut by 2 bases, the J end by 3 bases, with 10 bases between. Per the germline V gene, CDR1 is SGHTA and CDR2 is FQGTGA. The CDR3 contains 15 residues. CDR3: CASSLSDRSNEKLFF. The CDR3 bases are TGTGCCAGCAGCTTATCGGACAGATCTAATGAAAAACTGTTTTTT.

V and J are TRBV19 and TRBJ1-3; D is undetermined. V was shortened by 7 bases and J by 3 bases, with 13 bases between the two germline ends. There are 14 residues in the CDR3. Germline CDR1 reads LNHDA; CDR2 reads SQIVND (reference sequence). CDR3 in DNA: TGTGCCAGTATTCGAGGATTGGGTGGAAACACCATATATTTT. Amino acids: CASIRGLGGNTIYF. Combining the CDR3 with reference TRBV19 and TRBJ1-3 gives the whole variable domain DGGITQSPKYLFRKEGQNVTLSCEQNLNHDAMYWYRQDPGQGLRLIYYSQIVNDFQKGDIAEGYSVSREKKESFPLTVTSAQKNPTAFYLCASIRGLGGNTIYFGEGSWLTVV.

This clone has a single count. This chain joins TRBV7-3 and TRBJ1-5; no reliable D call. This CDR3 comprises 13 residues. Germline CDR1 is SGHTA and CDR2 is FQGTGA. Trimming left V 3 bases short and J 4 bases short, with 7 bases between. DNA of the CDR3: TGTGCCAGCAGCTTCGGGGTAAATCAGCCCCAGCATTTT. Translation: CASSFGVNQPQHF.

The CDR3 is CASSHSGDTGELFF. The DNA of the CDR3 is TGTGCCAGCAGCCATAGCGGGGACACCGGGGAGCTGTTTTTT. The chain couples TRBV3-1 (or the pseudogene TRBV3-2) to TRBJ2-2; 8 bases line up with TRBD2. Per the germline V gene, CDR1 is LGHDT and CDR2 is YNNKEL (reference sequence). J gave up 3 bases and V 3 bases, and 0 bases lay outside the gene matches. The length of the CDR3 is 14 residues.

This chain connects TRBV19 to TRBJ1-5; TRBD1 is a possible D gene (6 bases). The CDR3 runs 16 residues. Germline values: CDR1 LNHDA, CDR2 SQIVND (reference sequence). Trimming stripped 5 bases from V and 5 bases from J, with 19 bases between. CDR3 protein: CASSPTPNREDQPQHF. The DNA for the CDR3 is TGTGCCAGTAGTCCCACCCCGAACAGGGAGGATCAGCCCCAGCATTTT.

In its sample, this clone was seen once. The chain has TRBV21-1 and TRBJ1-2. TRBV21-1 is assigned pseudogene status. The CDR3 loop spans 15 amino acids. As DNA, the CDR3 is TGTGCCAGCAGCAAAGCGGCAGGGGACGGGGGTGGCTACACCTTC. Translating gives CASSKAAGDGGGYTF.

This chain connects TRBV6-2 or TRBV6-3 to TRBJ1-5; D unresolved. Trimming stripped 5 bases from V and 0 bases from J, with 8 bases between. The CDR3 is 14 residues long. The V gene's germline CDR1 is MNHEY and CDR2 SVGEGT. CDR3 nucleotide sequence: TGTGCCAGCAGTCGAACTTATAGCAATCAGCCCCAGCATTTT. This sequence encodes CASSRTYSNQPQHF.

The chain joins TRBV6-6 to TRBJ1-2; 7 bases map to TRBD1. There are 12 residues in the CDR3. The junction had 6 bases not matched to a gene; V was cut back by 7 bases and J by 7 bases. The germline V gene has CDR1 MNHNY and CDR2 SVGAGI (reference sequence). CDR3 sequence (DNA): TGTGCCAGCACCCAAAACAGGGGTGGCTACACCTTC. It encodes CASTQNRGGYTF.

This clone was seen a handful of times. This chain connects TRBV7-2 to TRBJ1-1; 9 nucleotides agree with TRBD1. V lost 6 bases and J lost 7; bases outside the gene matches: 9. The CDR3 totals 14 residues. Germline loops: CDR1 SGHTA, CDR2 FQGNSA. The CDR3 coding sequence is TGTGCCAGCAGTCTCCCACAGGGGGCTGGTGAAGCTTTCTTT. It codes for CASSLPQGAGEAFF.

The rearrangement uses TRBV6-5 and TRBJ1-2; perhaps TRBD1 as D (5 bases). This CDR3 has 15 residues. Trimming removed 2 bases from V and 8 bases from J, with 18 bases in between. Germline V gene lookup returns CDR1 MNHEY and CDR2 SVGAGI. The CDR3 DNA sequence: TGTGCCAGCAGTTACGACACCCTCCGGGGCAGGGGCTACACCTTC. Encoded protein: CASSYDTLRGRGYTF.

J is TRBJ2-5 and V is TRBV7-3; D assignment may be TRBD1 or TRBD2 (5 bases each). The germline CDR1 and CDR2 sequences are SGHTA and FQGTGA. V lost 2 bases and J 2 bases, leaving 12 bases between the germline ends. The CDR3 consists of 15 residues. CDR3 bases: TGTGCCAGCAGCTTATGGGGCCGAGGGCAAGAGACCCAGTACTTC. Its protein is CASSLWGRGQETQYF.

This sequence joins TRBV11-2 and TRBJ1-3, with unresolved D. Germline lookup yields CDR1 SGHAT and CDR2 FQNNGV. The V end was cut by 3 bases, the J end by 0 bases, with 9 bases between. The CDR3 covers 15 residues. The CDR3, as DNA: TGTGCCAGCAGCTTGTCCTTTACCTCTGGAAACACCATATATTTT. This translates into CASSLSFTSGNTIYF.

The chain couples TRBV20-1 to TRBJ1-1; D is possibly TRBD1 (6 bases). Germline loops: CDR1 DFQATT, CDR2 SNEGSKA (reference sequence). The V gene lost 3 bases and the J gene lost 10 bases, with 12 bases spanning the gap. The CDR3 is 11 residues long. CDR3 DNA sequence: TGCAGTGCTAGGACAGGTCAGGGAGCTTTCTTT. The encoded protein is CSARTGQGAFF.

V gene TRBV28 combines with J gene TRBJ1-5; 8 positions agree with TRBD1. CDR1 and CDR2 from the germline V gene are MDHEN and SYDVKM. V was clipped by 3 bases and J by 7 bases; unmatched bases: 8. The CDR3 sequence is 15 residues long. CDR3 in amino acids: CASSFRDRFGQPQHF. The CDR3 DNA reads TGTGCCAGCAGTTTTAGGGACAGGTTCGGGCAGCCCCAGCATTTT.

Only one count was recorded for this clone. J is TRBJ1-6 and V is TRBV5-1, with no clear D. This CDR3 has 14 amino acids. V was trimmed by 0 bases and J by 7 bases, leaving 8 bases between them. Germline V gives CDR1 SGHRS, CDR2 YFSETQ. The CDR3 bases are TGCGCCAGCAGCTTGGATGGCAGAAATTCACCCCTCCACTTT. Translated: CASSLDGRNSPLHF.

V is TRBV5-1 and J is TRBJ1-6; 12 bases agree with TRBD1. This CDR3 is built from 16 residues. Germline V gives CDR1 SGHRS, CDR2 YFSETQ. V was pared by 3 bases and J by 7 bases, with 5 bases of the junction left unmatched. In DNA, the CDR3 is TGCGCCAGCAGCTCGGGACAGGGGGCGACGAATTCACCCCTCCACTTT. It specifies CASSSGQGATNSPLHF. Filled out from reference TRBV5-1 and TRBJ1-6, the complete variable domain reads KAGVTQTPRYLIKTRGQQVTLSCSPISGHRSVSWYQQTPGQGLQFLFEYFSETQRNKGNFPGRFSGRQFSNSRSEMNVSTLELGDSALYLCASSSGQGATNSPLHFGNGTRLTVT.

This sequence joins TRBV6-5 and TRBJ2-1; weak D call: TRBD1 (6 bases). V lost 1 base and J 3 bases, leaving 13 bases between the germline ends. This CDR3 is 16 amino acids long. CDR1 is MNHEY, CDR2 SVGAGI, per germline. The DNA for the CDR3 is TGTGCCAGCAGTTACTTATCCAGGGGTGGCTACAATGAGCAGTTCTTC. Its translation: CASSYLSRGGYNEQFF.

The V gene is TRBV7-3, the J gene TRBJ2-6, with 7 bases aligning to TRBD1. Trimming at V came to 5 bases and at J to 0 bases, leaving 7 bases not matched to a gene. Germline CDR1 and CDR2: SGHTA and FQGTGA. The CDR3 totals 17 residues. The CDR3 protein is CASSPKYRGSGANVLTF. As DNA, the CDR3 is TGTGCCAGCAGCCCAAAATACAGGGGCTCTGGGGCCAACGTCCTGACTTTC.

The chain combines TRBV11-3 with TRBJ2-2; TRBD1 aligns across 7 bases. V lost 6 bases, J lost 1 base, and 5 bases stayed unmatched. This CDR3 contains 15 residues. Per germline, CDR1 SGHNT and CDR2 YENEEA. The CDR3 protein is CASRPTGMNTGELFF. The CDR3 coding sequence is TGTGCCAGCAGACCGACAGGGATGAACACCGGGGAGCTGTTTTTT.

The rearrangement links TRBV7-3 to TRBJ2-2, with 8 bases that match TRBD1. This CDR3 region has 14 residues. Germline values: CDR1 SGHTA, CDR2 FQGTGA. Losses at the gene ends were 5 bases for V and 5 bases for J; bases not matched to a gene: 4. CDR3 bases: TGTGCCAGCAGCGACAGGGGAGATACCGGGGAGCTGTTTTTT. It encodes CASSDRGDTGELFF.

J is TRBJ2-1 and V is TRBV6-6; the D gene is possibly TRBD2 (6 bases). The CDR3 is 15 amino acids. V was trimmed by 5 bases and J by 8 bases, leaving 19 bases between them. Germline CDR1 reads MNHNY; CDR2 reads SVGAGI (reference sequence). In nucleotides, the CDR3 is TGTGCCAGCAGTGAGGGACTCACCCTACAATATGAGCAGTTCTTC. Amino acids: CASSEGLTLQYEQFF.

The rearrangement uses TRBV2 and TRBJ2-3; 10 bases are a match to TRBD1. J was trimmed by 5 bases and V by 4 bases; bases with no gene match: 6. Germline CDR1 is SNHLY and CDR2 is FYNNEI. This CDR3 is 15 amino acids long. The CDR3 bases are TGTGCCAGCAGTGGCTATGGACAGGGGGTAGATACGCAGTATTTT. This codes for CASSGYGQGVDTQYF. The complete variable domain, with remaining parts taken from reference TRBV2 and TRBJ2-3, reads EPEVTQTPSHQVTQMGQEVILRCVPISNHLYFYWYRQILGQKVEFLVSFYNNEISEKSEIFDDQFSVERPDGSNFTLKIRSTKLEDSAMYFCASSGYGQGVDTQYFGPGTRLTVL.

This clone was observed a few times. This chain joins TRBV6-5 and TRBJ1-1; no clear D gene. Trimming removed 2 bases at V and 4 bases at J, with 11 bases between. CDR1 is MNHEY, CDR2 SVGAGI, per germline. This CDR3 is built from 14 residues. The CDR3 reads CASSYDAGTTEAFF. DNA of the CDR3: TGTGCCAGCAGTTACGATGCGGGCACCACTGAAGCTTTCTTT.